This record looks at one T cell receptor (beta chain) sequence and its context. Its antigen is undetermined. The sample belongs to a study of cytomegalovirus exposure and HLA in healthy donors. V lost 0 bases, J lost 6 bases, and 12 bases lay in between. This CDR3 has 14 amino acids. Germline values: CDR1 SEHNR, CDR2 FQNEAQ (reference sequence). Study-wide points: A later analysis appeared to link common viral pathogens to several of the most significant clusters.

Researchers ran the PCR with 60 Vbeta and 13 Jbeta primers. Sequencing used immunoSEQ multiplex PCR; TCRdb keeps in-frame clones, though not all of them. The data contain over 150,000 clones, under 80% of them singletons. Material for sequencing was PBMCs. The J gene is TRBJ2-7, the V gene TRBV7-9; D is possibly TRBD2 (7 bases). This receptor was obtained from a woman aged 50 to 60 in good health and CMV-seropositive. The CDR3 region is CASSLAGGAVEQYF. DNA for the CDR3: TGTGCCAGCAGCTTAGCGGGGGGGGCTGTCGAGCAGTACTTC.